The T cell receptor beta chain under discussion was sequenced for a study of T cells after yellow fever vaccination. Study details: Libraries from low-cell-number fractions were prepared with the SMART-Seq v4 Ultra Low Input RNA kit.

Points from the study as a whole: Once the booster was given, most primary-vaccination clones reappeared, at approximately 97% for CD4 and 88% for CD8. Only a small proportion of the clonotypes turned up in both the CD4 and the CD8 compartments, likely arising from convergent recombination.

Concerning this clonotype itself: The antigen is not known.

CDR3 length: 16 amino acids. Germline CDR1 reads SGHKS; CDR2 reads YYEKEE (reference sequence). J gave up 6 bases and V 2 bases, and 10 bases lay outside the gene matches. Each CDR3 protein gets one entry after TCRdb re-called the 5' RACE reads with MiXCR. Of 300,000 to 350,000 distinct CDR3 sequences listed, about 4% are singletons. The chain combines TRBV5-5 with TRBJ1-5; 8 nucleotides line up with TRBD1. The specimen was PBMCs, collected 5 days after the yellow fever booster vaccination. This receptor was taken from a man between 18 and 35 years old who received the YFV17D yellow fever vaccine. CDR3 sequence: CASSLSLQGASQPQHF. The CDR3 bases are TGTGCCAGCAGCTTATCACTCCAGGGGGCGAGTCAGCCCCAGCATTTT. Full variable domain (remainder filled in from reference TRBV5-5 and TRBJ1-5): DAGVTQSPTHLIKTRGQQVTLRCSPISGHKSVSWYQQVLGQGPQFIFQYYEKEERGRGNFPDRFSARQFPNYSSELNVNALLLGDSALYLCASSLSLQGASQPQHFGDGTRLSIL.